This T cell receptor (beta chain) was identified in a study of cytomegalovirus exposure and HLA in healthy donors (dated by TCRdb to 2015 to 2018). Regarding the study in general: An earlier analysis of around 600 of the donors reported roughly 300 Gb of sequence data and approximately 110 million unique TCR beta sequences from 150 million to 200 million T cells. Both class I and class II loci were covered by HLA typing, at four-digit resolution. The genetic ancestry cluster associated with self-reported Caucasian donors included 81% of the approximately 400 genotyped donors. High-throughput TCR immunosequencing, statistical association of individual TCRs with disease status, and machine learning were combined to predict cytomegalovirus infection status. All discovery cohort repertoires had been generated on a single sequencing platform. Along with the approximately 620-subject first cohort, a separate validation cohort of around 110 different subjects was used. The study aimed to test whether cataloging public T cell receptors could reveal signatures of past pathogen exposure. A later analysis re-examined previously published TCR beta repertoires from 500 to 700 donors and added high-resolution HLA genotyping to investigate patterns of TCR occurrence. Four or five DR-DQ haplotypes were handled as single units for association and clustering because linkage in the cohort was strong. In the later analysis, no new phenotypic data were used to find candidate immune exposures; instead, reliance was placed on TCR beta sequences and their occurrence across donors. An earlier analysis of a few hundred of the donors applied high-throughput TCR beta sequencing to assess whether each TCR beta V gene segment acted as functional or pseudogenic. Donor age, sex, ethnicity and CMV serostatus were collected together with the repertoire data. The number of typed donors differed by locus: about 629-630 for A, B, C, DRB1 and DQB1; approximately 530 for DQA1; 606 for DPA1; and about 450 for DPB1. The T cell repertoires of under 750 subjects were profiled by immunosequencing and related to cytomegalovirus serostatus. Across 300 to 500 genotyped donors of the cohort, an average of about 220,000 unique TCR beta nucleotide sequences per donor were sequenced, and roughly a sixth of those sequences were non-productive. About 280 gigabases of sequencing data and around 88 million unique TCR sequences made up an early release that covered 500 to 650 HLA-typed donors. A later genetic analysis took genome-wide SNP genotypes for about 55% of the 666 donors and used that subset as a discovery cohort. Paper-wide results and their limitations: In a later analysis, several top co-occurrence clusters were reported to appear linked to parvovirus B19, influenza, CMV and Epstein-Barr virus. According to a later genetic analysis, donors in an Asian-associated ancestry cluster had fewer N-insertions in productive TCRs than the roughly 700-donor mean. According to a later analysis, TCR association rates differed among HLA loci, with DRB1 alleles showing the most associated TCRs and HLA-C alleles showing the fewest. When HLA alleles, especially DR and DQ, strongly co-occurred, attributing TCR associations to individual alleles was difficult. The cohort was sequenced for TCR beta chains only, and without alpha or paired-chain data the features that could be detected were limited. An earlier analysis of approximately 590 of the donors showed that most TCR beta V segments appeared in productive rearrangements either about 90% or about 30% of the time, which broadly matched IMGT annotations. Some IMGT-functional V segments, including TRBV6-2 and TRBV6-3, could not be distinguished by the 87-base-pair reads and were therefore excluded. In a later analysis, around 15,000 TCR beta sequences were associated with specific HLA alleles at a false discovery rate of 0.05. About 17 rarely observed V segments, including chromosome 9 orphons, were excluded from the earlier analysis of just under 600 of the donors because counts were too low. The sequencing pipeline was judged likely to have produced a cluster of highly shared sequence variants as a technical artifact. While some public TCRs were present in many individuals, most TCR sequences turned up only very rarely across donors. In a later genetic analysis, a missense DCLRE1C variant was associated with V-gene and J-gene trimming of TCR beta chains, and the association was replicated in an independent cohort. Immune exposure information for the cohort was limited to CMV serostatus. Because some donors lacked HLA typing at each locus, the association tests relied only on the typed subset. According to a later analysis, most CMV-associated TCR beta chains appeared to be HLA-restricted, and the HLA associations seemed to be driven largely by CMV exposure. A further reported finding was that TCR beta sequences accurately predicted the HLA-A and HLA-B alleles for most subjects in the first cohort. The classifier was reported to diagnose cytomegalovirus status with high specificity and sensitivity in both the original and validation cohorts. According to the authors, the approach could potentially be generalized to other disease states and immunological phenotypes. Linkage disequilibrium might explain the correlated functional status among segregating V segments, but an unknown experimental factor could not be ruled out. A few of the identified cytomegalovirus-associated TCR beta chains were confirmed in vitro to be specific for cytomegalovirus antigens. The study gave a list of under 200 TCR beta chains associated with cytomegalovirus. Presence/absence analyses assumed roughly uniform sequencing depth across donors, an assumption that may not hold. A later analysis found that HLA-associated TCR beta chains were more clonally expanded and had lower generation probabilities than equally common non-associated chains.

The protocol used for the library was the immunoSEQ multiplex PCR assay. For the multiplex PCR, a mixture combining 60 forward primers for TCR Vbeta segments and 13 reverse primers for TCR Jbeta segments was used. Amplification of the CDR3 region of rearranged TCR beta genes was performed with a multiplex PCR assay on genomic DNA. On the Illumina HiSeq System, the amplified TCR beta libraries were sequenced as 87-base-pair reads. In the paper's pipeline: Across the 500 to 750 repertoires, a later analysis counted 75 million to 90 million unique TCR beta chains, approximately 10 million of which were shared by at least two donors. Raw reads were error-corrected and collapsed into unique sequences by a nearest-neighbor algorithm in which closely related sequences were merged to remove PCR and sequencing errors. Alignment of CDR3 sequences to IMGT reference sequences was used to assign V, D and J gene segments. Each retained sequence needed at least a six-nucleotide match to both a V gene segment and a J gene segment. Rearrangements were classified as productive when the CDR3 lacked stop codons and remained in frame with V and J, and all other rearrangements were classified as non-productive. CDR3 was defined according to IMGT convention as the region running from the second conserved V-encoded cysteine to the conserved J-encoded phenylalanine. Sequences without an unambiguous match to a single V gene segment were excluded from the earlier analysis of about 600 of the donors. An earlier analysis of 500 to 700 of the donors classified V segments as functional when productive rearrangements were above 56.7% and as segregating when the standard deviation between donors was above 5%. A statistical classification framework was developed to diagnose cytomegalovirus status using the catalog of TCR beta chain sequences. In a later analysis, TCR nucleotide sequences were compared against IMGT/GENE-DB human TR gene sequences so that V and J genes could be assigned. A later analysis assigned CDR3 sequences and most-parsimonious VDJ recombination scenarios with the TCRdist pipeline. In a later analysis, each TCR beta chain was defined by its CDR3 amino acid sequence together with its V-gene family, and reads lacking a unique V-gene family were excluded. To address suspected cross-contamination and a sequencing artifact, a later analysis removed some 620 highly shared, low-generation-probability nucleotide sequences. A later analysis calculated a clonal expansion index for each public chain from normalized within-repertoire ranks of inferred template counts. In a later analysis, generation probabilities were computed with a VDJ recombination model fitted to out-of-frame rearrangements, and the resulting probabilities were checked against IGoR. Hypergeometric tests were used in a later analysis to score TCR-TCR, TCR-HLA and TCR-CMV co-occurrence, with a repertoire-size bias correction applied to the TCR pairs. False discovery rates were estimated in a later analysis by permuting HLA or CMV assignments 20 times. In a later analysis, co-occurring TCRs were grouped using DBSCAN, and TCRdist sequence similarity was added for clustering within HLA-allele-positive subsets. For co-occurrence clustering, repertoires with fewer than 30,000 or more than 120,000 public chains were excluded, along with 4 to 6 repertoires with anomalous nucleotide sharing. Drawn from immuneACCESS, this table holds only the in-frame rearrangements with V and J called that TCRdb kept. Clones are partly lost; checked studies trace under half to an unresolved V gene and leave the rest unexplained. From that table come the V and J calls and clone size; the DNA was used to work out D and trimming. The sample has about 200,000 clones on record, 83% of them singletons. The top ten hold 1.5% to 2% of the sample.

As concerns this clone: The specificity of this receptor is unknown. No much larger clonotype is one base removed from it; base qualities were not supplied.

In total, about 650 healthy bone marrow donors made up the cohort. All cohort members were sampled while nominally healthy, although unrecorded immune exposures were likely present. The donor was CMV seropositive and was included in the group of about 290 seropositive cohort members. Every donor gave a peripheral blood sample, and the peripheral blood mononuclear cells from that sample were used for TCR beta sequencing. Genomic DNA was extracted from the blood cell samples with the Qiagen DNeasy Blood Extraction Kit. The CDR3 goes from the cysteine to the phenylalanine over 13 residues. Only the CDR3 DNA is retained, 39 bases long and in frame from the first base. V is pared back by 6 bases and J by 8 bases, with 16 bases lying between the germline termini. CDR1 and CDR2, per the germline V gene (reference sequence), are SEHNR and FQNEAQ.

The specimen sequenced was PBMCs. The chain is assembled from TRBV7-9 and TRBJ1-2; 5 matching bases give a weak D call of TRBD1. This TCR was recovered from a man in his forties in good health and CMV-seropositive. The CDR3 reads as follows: CASRKTEGRGYTF. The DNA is TGTGCCAGCAGGAAGACAGAAGGACGGGGCTACACCTTC.